This T cell receptor beta chain was identified in a study of T cells after yellow fever vaccination. This clonotype was detected a few times. Antigen specificity is unknown. CDR3 size: 13 residues. Trimming removed 7 bases at V and 0 bases at J, with 11 bases between. Germline V gene sequence: CDR1 SQVTM, CDR2 ANQGSEA. Study conclusions and caveats: Detected again after the booster were most primary-vaccination clones, at 95% to 97% CD4 and 88% CD8. Compared with primary, the secondary response was weaker and peaked at day 5, not 15.

A process of 5'RACE template switching, which added a universal primer site and UMIs, was used to make TCR cDNA. Via MiXCR, TCRdb re-called the 5' RACE reads, giving one row per CDR3 protein. Here the sample spans around 550,000 distinct CDR3 sequences, around 21% being singletons. The rearrangement joins TRBV29-1 to TRBJ2-3; tentatively, D is TRBD2 (5 bases). The specimen was PBMCs, collected 15 days after the yellow fever booster vaccination. This clonotype was obtained from a man aged 30 to 39 who received the YFV17D yellow fever vaccine. The CDR3 reads CSGERPSTDTQYF. In nucleotides, the CDR3 is TGCAGCGGGGAGCGGCCTAGCACAGATACGCAGTATTTT.